The 11 T cell receptor beta chains listed next were all sequenced from one sample in a study of blood T cell repertoires in COVID-19. Assay: immunoSEQ multiplex PCR; the TCRdb copy retains only in-frame clones and omits some. The table lists 110,000 to 150,000 clones, around 77% of them singletons, with over 8.5% in the top ten. The sequenced sample was peripheral blood. These receptors were taken from a man between 50 and 59 years old with active or convalescent COVID-19.

The J gene is TRBJ2-1, the V gene TRBV7-9; D might be TRBD2 (6 bases). V lost 5 bases and J lost 3, with 14 bases in between. The germline gives CDR1 SEHNR, CDR2 FQNEAQ (reference sequence). CDR3 length equals 15 residues. DNA of the CDR3: TGTGCCAGCAGCCTACCCAGGGACTTCTACAATGAGCAGTTCTTC. It yields the protein CASSLPRDFYNEQFF.

The rearrangement uses TRBV10-3 and TRBJ1-2; the D gene is possibly TRBD1 (6 bases). V dropped 0 bases and J dropped 3 bases, with 11 bases sitting between them. The CDR3 extends over 15 amino acids. CDR1 ENHRY and CDR2 SYGVKD come from the germline V gene. The CDR3 nucleotides read TGTGCCATCAGTGAGTCGACGGACAGTCACTATGGCTACACCTTC. Protein sequence: CAISESTDSHYGYTF.

The chain couples TRBV4-1 to TRBJ2-1; D might be TRBD2 (5 bases). CDR1 and CDR2 from the germline V gene are MGHRA and YSYEKL. There are 16 residues in the CDR3. The V end lost 1 base, the J end lost 0 bases, and 10 bases lay between the germline ends. The CDR3 sequence is CASSQAGESSYNEQFF. CDR3 DNA: TGCGCCAGCAGCCAAGCCGGGGAATCCTCCTACAATGAGCAGTTCTTC.

V gene TRBV7-6 combines with J gene TRBJ2-6; tentative D call: TRBD2 (7 bases). The V and J ends lost 1 base and 2 bases respectively, with 15 bases between them. CDR1 and CDR2 (germline): SGHVS, FNYEAQ. The CDR3 extends over 18 amino acids. Written as DNA, the CDR3 is TGTGCCAGCAGCTTAGGGGGGGGGCCCCTAACTGGGGCCAACGTCCTGACTTTC. Residues: CASSLGGGPLTGANVLTF.

The rearrangement joins TRBV7-9 to TRBJ2-1; 8 bases align to TRBD2. This CDR3 is 14 amino acids long. The V gene's germline CDR1 is SEHNR and CDR2 FQNEAQ (reference sequence). The J segment lost 9 bases and the V segment lost 4 bases, leaving 8 bases of the junction unmatched. CDR3: CASSSPGLGTEQFF. CDR3 bases: TGTGCCAGCAGCTCACCGGGACTAGGTACTGAGCAGTTCTTC.

The chain links TRBV27 to TRBJ2-2; D gene uncertain. The germline gives CDR1 MNHEY, CDR2 SMNVEV (reference sequence). The CDR3 sequence is 14 residues long. The germline V and J ends were trimmed by 3 bases and 2 bases, with 7 bases remaining between them. CDR3 sequence (DNA): TGTGCCAGCAGTTTGCAGGAAAACACCGGGGAGCTGTTTTTT. Protein sequence: CASSLQENTGELFF.

The chain is built from TRBV9 and TRBJ2-1, with D maybe TRBD2 (6 bases). Germline V lookup: CDR1 SGDLS, CDR2 YYNGEE. Trimming removed 0 bases from V and 8 bases from J, with 18 bases in between. The CDR3 consists of 16 residues. For the CDR3, the DNA is TGTGCCAGCAGCGTAGGTCACCTGGCCTCGGGAGATGAGCAGTTCTTC. Translated, it gives CASSVGHLASGDEQFF.

This sequence joins TRBV28 and TRBJ2-1; D remains unclear. The CDR3 is 16 amino acids. Germline assignment: CDR1 MDHEN and CDR2 SYDVKM. The V end lost 4 bases, the J end lost 2 bases, and 15 bases lay between the germline ends. CDR3 sequence (DNA): TGTGCCAGCAGTTCCGTCGATCCCGGAGCCTACAATGAGCAGTTCTTC. This encodes CASSSVDPGAYNEQFF.

The chain employs TRBV5-6 and TRBJ1-2; possibly TRBD1 for D (6 bases). This CDR3 is built from 16 residues. With 2 bases removed from V and 8 bases from J, the gap between germline ends came to 22 bases. The germline CDR1 and CDR2 sequences are SGHDT and YYEEEE. For the CDR3, the DNA is TGTGCCAGCAGCTTCCGGGACACTCAACCGGTGGGGGGCTACACCTTC. It yields the protein CASSFRDTQPVGGYTF.

This clone was observed a handful of times. The chain is built from TRBV7-8 and TRBJ1-3; 7 bases are a match to TRBD1. The CDR3 has 14 residues. Germline V lookup: CDR1 SGHVS, CDR2 FQNEAQ. Germline trimming cut 4 bases from V and 2 bases from J; bases unmatched to any gene: 2. CDR3 amino acids: CASSSRGPGNTIYF. Here the CDR3 DNA reads TGTGCCAGCAGCTCGAGGGGGCCTGGAAACACCATATATTTT.

The chain carries TRBV19 and TRBJ2-1; 10 bases map to TRBD1. This CDR3 has 15 residues. In germline, CDR1 is LNHDA, CDR2 SQIVND (reference sequence). The ends lost 1 base at V and 7 bases at J; junction bases unmatched: 4. This chain's CDR3 is CASSIGTGGWNEQFF. The CDR3 DNA reads as TGTGCCAGTAGTATAGGGACAGGGGGTTGGAATGAGCAGTTCTTC.